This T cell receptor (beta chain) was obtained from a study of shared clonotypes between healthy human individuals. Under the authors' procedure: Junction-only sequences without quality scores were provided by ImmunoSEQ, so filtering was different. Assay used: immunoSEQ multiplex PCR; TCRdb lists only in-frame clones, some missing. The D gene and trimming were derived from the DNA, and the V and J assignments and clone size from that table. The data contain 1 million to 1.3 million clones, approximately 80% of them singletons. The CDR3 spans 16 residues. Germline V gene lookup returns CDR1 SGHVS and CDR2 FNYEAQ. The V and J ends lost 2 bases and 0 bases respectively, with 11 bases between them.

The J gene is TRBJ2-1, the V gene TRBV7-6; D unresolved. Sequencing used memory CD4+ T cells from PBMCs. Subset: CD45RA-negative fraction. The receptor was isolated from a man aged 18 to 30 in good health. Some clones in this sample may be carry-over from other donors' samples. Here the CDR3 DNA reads TGTGCCAGCAGCTTATTTCGCGGAGACTCCTACAATGAGCAGTTCTTC. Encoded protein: CASSLFRGDSYNEQFF.